The sequence of this TCR beta chain was determined in a study of regulatory T cells in long-lasting Graves disease. Regarding this clonotype: The antigen is unknown.

Germline CDR1 reads LGHDT; CDR2 reads YNNKEL (reference sequence). With 4 bases removed from V and 11 bases from J, the gap between germline ends came to 12 bases. The CDR3 runs 12 residues. Findings and caveats of the study: Persistent disease preferred TRBV28, TRBJ1-2 and TRBJ2-5; new disease, TRBV20-1 and TRBJ2-1. TCR diversity was lower in persistent Graves' patients (versus newly diagnosed ones).

Combining iRepertoire HTBI primers with Arm-PCR of CDR3 regions, the authors built TCR beta libraries. Via MiXCR, TCRdb re-called the multiplex PCR reads, giving one row per CDR3 protein. Of roughly 700,000 distinct CDR3 sequences in the sample, approximately 29% were seen once. Sample time point: persistent/refractory GD, antithyroid drugs over 5 years with positive TRAb. Extracted PBMC RNA gave rise to the TCR library. It was an endocrinology department in Xi'an, China, that provided the patients. The receptor was derived from a female donor with Graves disease. Sequencing was performed on peripheral blood mononuclear cells (PBMCs), taken when the disease was refractory, from a patient treated with antithyroid drugs. V and J are TRBV3-1 and TRBJ1-3; D not resolved. CDR3 region: CASSPDPKAIYF. In nucleotides, the CDR3 is TGTGCCAGCAGCCCGGACCCGAAGGCCATATATTTT.